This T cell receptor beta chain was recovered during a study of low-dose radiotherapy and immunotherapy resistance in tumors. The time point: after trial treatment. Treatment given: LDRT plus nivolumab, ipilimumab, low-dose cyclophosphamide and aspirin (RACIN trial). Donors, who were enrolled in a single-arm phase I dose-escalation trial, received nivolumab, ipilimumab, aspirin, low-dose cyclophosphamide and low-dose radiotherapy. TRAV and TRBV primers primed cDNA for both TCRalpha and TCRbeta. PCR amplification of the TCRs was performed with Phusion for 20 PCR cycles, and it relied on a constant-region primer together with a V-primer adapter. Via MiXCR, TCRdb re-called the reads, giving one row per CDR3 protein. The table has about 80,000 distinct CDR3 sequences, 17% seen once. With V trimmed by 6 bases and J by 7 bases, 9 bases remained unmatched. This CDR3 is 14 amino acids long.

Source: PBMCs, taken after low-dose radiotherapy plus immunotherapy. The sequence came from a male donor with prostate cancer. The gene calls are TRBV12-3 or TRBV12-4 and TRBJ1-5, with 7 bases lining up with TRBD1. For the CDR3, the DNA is TGTGCCAGCAGGGAGGGACAGCTTCCCCAGCCCCAGCATTTT. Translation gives CASREGQLPQPQHF.